This T cell receptor (beta chain) was captured in a study of Ad26.COV2.S vaccination and SARS-CoV-2 variants. The assay was immunoSEQ multiplex PCR, and TCRdb's table has in-frame clones only and misses some. The sample holds some 400,000 clones, 70% to 90% seen once. Treatment here: around 19 received Ad26.COV2.S at low or high dose, single or two shots; roughly five received placebo; per-sample allocation not given. Specimens were obtained on day 63 following the first vaccine or placebo injection. This CDR3 has 16 residues. V lost 1 base and J lost 1; bases outside the gene matches: 3. CDR1 is LNHNV, CDR2 YYDKDF, per germline (reference sequence).

The receptor was isolated from a person aged 18-60 years who received the Ad26.COV2.S COVID-19 vaccine or a placebo. This specimen was peripheral blood, taken in a trial of Ad26.COV2.S vaccine versus placebo. This chain uses TRBV15 with TRBJ2-3; 9 bases line up with TRBD1. The CDR3 sequence: CATSRARTGGTDTQYF. CDR3 DNA: TGTGCCACCAGCAGAGCGAGGACAGGGGGCACAGATACGCAGTATTTT.